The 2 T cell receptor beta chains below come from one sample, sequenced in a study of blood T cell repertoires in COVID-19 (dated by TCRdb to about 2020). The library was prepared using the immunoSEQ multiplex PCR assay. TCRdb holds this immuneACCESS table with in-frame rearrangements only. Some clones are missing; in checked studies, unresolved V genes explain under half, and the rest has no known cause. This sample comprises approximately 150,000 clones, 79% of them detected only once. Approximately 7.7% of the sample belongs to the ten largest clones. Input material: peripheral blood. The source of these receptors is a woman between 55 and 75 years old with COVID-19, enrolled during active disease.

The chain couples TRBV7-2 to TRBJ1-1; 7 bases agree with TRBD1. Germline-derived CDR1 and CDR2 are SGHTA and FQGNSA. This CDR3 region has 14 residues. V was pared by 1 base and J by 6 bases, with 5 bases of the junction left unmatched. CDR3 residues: CASSLVGQGAEAFF. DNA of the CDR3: TGTGCCAGCAGCTTAGTGGGGCAGGGGGCTGAAGCTTTCTTT.

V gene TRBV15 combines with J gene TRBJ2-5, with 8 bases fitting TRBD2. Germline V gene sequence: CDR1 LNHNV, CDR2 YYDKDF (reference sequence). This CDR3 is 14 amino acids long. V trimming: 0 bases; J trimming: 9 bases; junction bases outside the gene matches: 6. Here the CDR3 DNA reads TGTGCCACCAGCAGAGACCCGACTAGCGTACCCCAGTACTTC. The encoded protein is CATSRDPTSVPQYF.